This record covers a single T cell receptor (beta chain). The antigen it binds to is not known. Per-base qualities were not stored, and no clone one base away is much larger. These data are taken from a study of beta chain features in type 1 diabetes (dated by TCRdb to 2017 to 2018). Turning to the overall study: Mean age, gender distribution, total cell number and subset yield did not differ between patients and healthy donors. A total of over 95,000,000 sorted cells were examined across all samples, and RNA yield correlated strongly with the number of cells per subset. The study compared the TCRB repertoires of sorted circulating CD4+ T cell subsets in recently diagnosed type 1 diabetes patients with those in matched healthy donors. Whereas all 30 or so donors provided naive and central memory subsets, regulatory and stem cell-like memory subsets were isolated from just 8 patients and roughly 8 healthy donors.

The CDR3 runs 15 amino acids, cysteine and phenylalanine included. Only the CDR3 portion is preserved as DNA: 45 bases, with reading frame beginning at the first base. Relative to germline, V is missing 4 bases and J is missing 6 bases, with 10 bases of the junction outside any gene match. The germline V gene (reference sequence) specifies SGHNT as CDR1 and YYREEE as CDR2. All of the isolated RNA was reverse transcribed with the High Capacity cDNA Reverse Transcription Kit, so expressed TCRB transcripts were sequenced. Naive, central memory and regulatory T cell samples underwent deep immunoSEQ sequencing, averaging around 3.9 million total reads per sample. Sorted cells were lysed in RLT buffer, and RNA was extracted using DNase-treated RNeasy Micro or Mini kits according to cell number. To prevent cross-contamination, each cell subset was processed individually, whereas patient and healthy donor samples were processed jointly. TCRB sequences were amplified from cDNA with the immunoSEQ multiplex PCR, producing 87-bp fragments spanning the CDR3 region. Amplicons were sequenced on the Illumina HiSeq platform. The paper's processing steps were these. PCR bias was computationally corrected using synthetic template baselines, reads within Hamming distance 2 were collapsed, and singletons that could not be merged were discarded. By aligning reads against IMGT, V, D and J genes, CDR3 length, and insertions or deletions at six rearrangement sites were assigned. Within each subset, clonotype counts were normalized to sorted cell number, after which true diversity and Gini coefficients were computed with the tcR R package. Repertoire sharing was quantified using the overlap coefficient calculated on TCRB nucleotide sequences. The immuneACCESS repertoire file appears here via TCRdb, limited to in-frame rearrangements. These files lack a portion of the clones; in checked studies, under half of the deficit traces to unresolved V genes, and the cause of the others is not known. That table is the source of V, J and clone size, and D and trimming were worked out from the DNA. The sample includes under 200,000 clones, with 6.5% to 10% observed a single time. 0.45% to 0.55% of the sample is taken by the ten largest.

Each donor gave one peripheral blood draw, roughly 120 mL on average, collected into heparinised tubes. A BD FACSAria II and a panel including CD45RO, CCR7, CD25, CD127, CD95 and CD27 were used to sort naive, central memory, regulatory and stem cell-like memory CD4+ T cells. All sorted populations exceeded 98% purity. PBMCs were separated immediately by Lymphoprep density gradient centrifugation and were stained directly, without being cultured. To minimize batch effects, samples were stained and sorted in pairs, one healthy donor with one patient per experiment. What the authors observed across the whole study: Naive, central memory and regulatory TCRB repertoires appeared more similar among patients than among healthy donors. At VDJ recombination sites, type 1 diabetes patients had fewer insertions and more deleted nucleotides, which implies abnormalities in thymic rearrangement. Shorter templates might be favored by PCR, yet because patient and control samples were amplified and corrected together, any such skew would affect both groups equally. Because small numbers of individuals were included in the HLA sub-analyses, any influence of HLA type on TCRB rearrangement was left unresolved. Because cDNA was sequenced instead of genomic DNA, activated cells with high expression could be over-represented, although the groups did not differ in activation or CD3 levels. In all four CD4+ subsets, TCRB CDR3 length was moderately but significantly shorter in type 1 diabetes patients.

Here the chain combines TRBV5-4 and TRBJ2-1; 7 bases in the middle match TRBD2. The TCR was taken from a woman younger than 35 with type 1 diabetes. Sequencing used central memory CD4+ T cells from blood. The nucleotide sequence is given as TGTGCCAGCAGCCGCGGGGCGGGAGTAACCAATGAGCAGTTCTTC. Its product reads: CASSRGAGVTNEQFF.